These 13 T cell receptor beta chains share one sample of origin, sequenced in a study of cytomegalovirus exposure and HLA in healthy donors. Sequencing used immunoSEQ multiplex PCR; TCRdb keeps in-frame clones, though not all of them. The sample lists some 130,000 clones; about nine tenths were seen once. The sample consisted of PBMCs. Receptor source: a man aged 30 to 45 in good health and CMV-seronegative.

The chain combines TRBV15 with TRBJ2-1, with D possibly being TRBD2 (6 bases). The germline CDR1 and CDR2 sequences are LNHNV and YYDKDF (reference sequence). V lost 2 bases to trimming and J lost 6 bases, with 11 bases between them. This CDR3 has 14 residues. The CDR3 here is CATSRYGTRNEQFF. The CDR3 region has the DNA TGTGCCACCAGCAGATACGGGACTCGCAATGAGCAGTTCTTC.

This sequence joins TRBV5-1 and TRBJ2-3; the D is unclear. V lost 7 bases, J lost 4 bases, and 22 bases lay in between. The CDR3 is 16 residues long. CDR1 and CDR2 (germline): SGHRS, YFSETQ. This CDR3 is CASSPRPGLRSDTQYF. The CDR3 coding sequence is TGCGCCAGCTCCCCCCGGCCAGGATTAAGATCAGATACGCAGTATTTT.

The chain employs TRBV6-1 and TRBJ1-1; possible D gene TRBD1, 5 bases. Between the trimmed V and J ends, which lost 4 bases and 3 bases, there was a span of 15 bases. Per germline, CDR1 MNHNS and CDR2 SASEGT. This CDR3 comprises 15 residues. For the CDR3, the DNA is TGTGCCAGCAGTGTTGCGGGGGTTCTGTACACTGAAGCTTTCTTT. Amino acid sequence: CASSVAGVLYTEAFF.

The J gene is TRBJ2-7, the V gene TRBV9; D may be TRBD2 (5 bases). From germline, CDR1 is SGDLS and CDR2 YYNGEE. V was cut by 0 bases and J by 5 bases, with 9 bases left in between. CDR3 length: 13 residues. This CDR3 reads CASSVGSGNEQYF. The DNA for the CDR3 is TGTGCCAGCAGCGTAGGCTCCGGGAACGAGCAGTACTTC.

J is TRBJ2-2 and V is TRBV7-9; tentatively, D is TRBD1 (5 bases). From germline, CDR1 is SEHNR and CDR2 FQNEAQ (reference sequence). V was shortened by 1 base and J by 7 bases, with 10 bases between the two germline ends. The CDR3 runs to 14 residues. In DNA form, the CDR3 reads TGTGCCAGCAGCTTAGAGGGGATTGGCGGGGAGCTGTTTTTT. Protein sequence: CASSLEGIGGELFF.

The genes are TRBV19 and TRBJ1-3, with D maybe TRBD1 (6 bases). V was pared by 10 bases and J by 2 bases, with 12 bases between. CDR1 and CDR2 (germline): LNHDA, SQIVND (reference sequence). The CDR3 runs to 13 residues. The CDR3 region is CATGTGTGNTIYF. CDR3 in DNA: TGTGCCACCGGAACAGGGACTGGAAACACCATATATTTT.

V usage is TRBV27 and J usage is TRBJ2-5; D perhaps matches TRBD2 (6 bases). The CDR3 is 16 amino acids. Germline-derived CDR1 and CDR2 are MNHEY and SMNVEV (reference sequence). V lost 6 bases to trimming and J lost 5 bases, with 22 bases between them. This CDR3 reads CASRPLGGAAAETQYF. In nucleotides, the CDR3 is TGTGCCAGCAGACCCTTGGGGGGAGCGGCCGCGGAGACCCAGTACTTC.

The chain joins TRBV7-9 to TRBJ2-3; possible D gene TRBD1, 6 bases. V dropped 5 bases and J dropped 6 bases, with 18 bases sitting between them. Germline values: CDR1 SEHNR, CDR2 FQNEAQ (reference sequence). The CDR3 extends over 15 amino acids. CDR3 sequence: CASSLDRKSPDTQYF. The CDR3 bases are TGTGCCAGCAGCCTTGACAGGAAGAGTCCCGATACGCAGTATTTT.

The genes are TRBV5-4 and TRBJ1-2, with 8 bases identical to TRBD1. V lost 0 bases and J lost 4; bases outside the gene matches: 5. Looked up from germline, CDR1 is SGHNT and CDR2 is YYREEE (reference sequence). This CDR3 is built from 15 residues. In DNA, the CDR3 is TGTGCCAGCAGCTTGGAACAGGGGGTGAGCTATGGCTACACCTTC. Amino acid sequence: CASSLEQGVSYGYTF.

The rearrangement links TRBV7-9 to TRBJ2-7; possibly TRBD1 for D (6 bases). This CDR3 spans 12 amino acids. V lost 6 bases, J lost 4 bases, and 10 bases lay in between. The germline gives CDR1 SEHNR, CDR2 FQNEAQ (reference sequence). The CDR3 nucleotides read TGTGCCAGCAGTGAACAGGGTTACGAGCAGTACTTC. Its protein product is CASSEQGYEQYF.

The count of this clone is one. The rearrangement joins TRBV5-6 to TRBJ2-7, with D possibly being TRBD2 (6 bases). V gave up 3 bases and J gave up 4 bases, with 20 bases separating them. The CDR3 totals 16 residues. Germline V gene data show CDR1 as SGHDT and CDR2 as YYEEEE. CDR3 bases: TGTGCCAGCAGCTGGACCGTTGGGGGGAGGATGTACGAGCAGTACTTC. It specifies CASSWTVGGRMYEQYF.

V and J are TRBV7-7 and TRBJ2-6, with D uncertain. The CDR3 is made up of 15 amino acids. V was cut by 6 bases and J by 0 bases, with 9 bases left in between. CDR1 is SSHAT and CDR2 is FNYEAQ in the germline V gene (reference sequence). CDR3 sequence: CASSSASSGANVLTF. The CDR3, as DNA: TGTGCCAGCAGTTCTGCGAGCTCTGGGGCCAACGTCCTGACTTTC.

The rearrangement joins TRBV6-5 to TRBJ1-2; 7 nucleotides match TRBD1. Germline V CDR1 and CDR2: MNHEY, SVGAGI. The ends lost 5 bases at V and 8 bases at J; junction bases unmatched: 11. CDR3 length: 14 amino acids. CDR3 protein: CASSPLDRVGGYTF. In nucleotides, the CDR3 is TGTGCCAGCAGTCCCCTCGACAGGGTAGGCGGCTACACCTTC.